These 14 T cell receptor beta chains share one sample of origin, sequenced in a study of T-cell reconstitution after alpha-beta-depleted transplantation in children. The TCRbeta library incorporated unique molecular identifiers. MiXCR, run by TCRdb on the PCR reads, gives a single entry per CDR3 protein. The table lists more than 550,000 distinct CDR3 sequences, about 11% of them singletons, with about 4.3% in the top ten. The starting material was PBMCs from the stem cell graft donor, obtained from the stem cell graft. The receptors were sampled from a human donor who donated a stem cell graft to a child with acute myeloid leukemia.

The rearrangement joins TRBV5-1 to TRBJ2-7; weak D call: TRBD2 (5 bases). V was pared by 3 bases and J by 1 base, with 14 bases between. CDR3 length equals 15 residues. Germline V gene data show CDR1 as SGHRS and CDR2 as YFSETQ. The CDR3 nucleotides are TGCGCCAGCAGCTCCGGACCCAGCGGATCCTACGAGCAGTACTTC. Amino acid sequence: CASSSGPSGSYEQYF. Full variable domain (missing parts from reference TRBV5-1 and TRBJ2-7): KAGVTQTPRYLIKTRGQQVTLSCSPISGHRSVSWYQQTPGQGLQFLFEYFSETQRNKGNFPGRFSGRQFSNSRSEMNVSTLELGDSALYLCASSSGPSGSYEQYFGPGTRLTVT.

This clonotype was detected many times. The chain carries TRBV29-1 and TRBJ2-7; D may be TRBD2 (5 bases). The V gene lost 7 bases and the J gene lost 3 bases, with 22 bases spanning the gap. CDR3 size: 15 residues. Germline lookup yields CDR1 SQVTM and CDR2 ANQGSEA. Here the CDR3 DNA reads TGCAGCGGGAAAGCGTGGGTAGGAGCGGACTACGAGCAGTACTTC. Its translation: CSGKAWVGADYEQYF.

The CDR3 reads CASSSPAGRQETQYF. Written as DNA, the CDR3 is TGTGCCAGCAGCTCCCCAGCGGGGCGTCAAGAGACCCAGTACTTC. The chain recombines TRBV6-2 or TRBV6-3 with TRBJ2-5; TRBD2 matches 7 bases. The germline gives CDR1 MNHEY, CDR2 SVGEGT. CDR3 length: 15 amino acids. J was trimmed by 2 bases and V by 6 bases; bases with no gene match: 9.

Many counts were recorded for this clonotype. V gene TRBV7-9 combines with J gene TRBJ1-2; 7 bases map to TRBD1. The CDR3 length is 14 residues. Trimming at V came to 1 base and at J to 8 bases, leaving 7 bases not matched to a gene. Germline CDR1 is SEHNR and CDR2 is FQNEAQ (reference sequence). For the CDR3, the DNA is TGTGCCAGCAGCTTAGGGCAGACAGGGCCCGGCTACACCTTC. It yields the protein CASSLGQTGPGYTF. The full variable domain, completed using reference TRBV7-9 and TRBJ1-2, is DTGVSQNPRHKITKRGQNVTFRCDPISEHNRLYWYRQTLGQGPEFLTYFQNEAQLEKSRLLSDRFSAERPKGSFSTLEIQRTEQGDSAMYLCASSLGQTGPGYTFGSGTRLTVV.

There are a few counts of this clonotype. The rearrangement links TRBV4-3 to TRBJ2-3; D might be TRBD2 (6 bases). With 0 bases removed from V and 4 bases from J, the gap between germline ends came to 11 bases. CDR3 size: 15 residues. Germline V gene sequence: CDR1 LGHNA, CDR2 YSLEER. This CDR3 reads CASSQDPRGADTQYF. The CDR3 region has the DNA TGCGCCAGCAGCCAAGACCCGCGGGGCGCAGATACGCAGTATTTT.

This clonotype was counted at least ten times. This rearrangement joins TRBV7-8 to TRBJ2-7; 8 bases match TRBD2. The CDR3 is 13 amino acids. With V trimmed by 8 bases and J by 3 bases, 6 bases remained unmatched. Germline V gene lookup returns CDR1 SGHVS and CDR2 FQNEAQ. The CDR3 nucleotides read TGTGCCAGCGCGGGGGGTATTGGCTACGAGCAGTACTTC. Translation: CASAGGIGYEQYF.

This clonotype was seen more than once but under ten times. Germline and junction disagree at one end, which may indicate a read error. This chain uses TRBV29-1 with TRBJ2-1; TRBD2 might be the D (5 bases). Germline V gene sequence: CDR1 SQVTM, CDR2 ANQGSEA. This CDR3 region has 11 residues. CDR3 in amino acids: CSVYEDPRAAF. CDR3 nucleotides: TGCAGCGTTTATGAGGACCCGAGGGCGGCCTTC.

This clonotype was counted ten times or more. This chain connects TRBV20-1 to TRBJ2-4, with D perhaps matching TRBD1 (5 bases). V was trimmed by 7 bases and J by 3 bases, leaving 19 bases between them. Germline-derived CDR1 and CDR2 are DFQATT and SNEGSKA (reference sequence). The CDR3 loop spans 15 amino acids. CDR3 sequence: CSVRRAGRDKNIQYF. In DNA form, the CDR3 reads TGCAGTGTAAGACGGGCAGGGCGCGACAAAAACATTCAGTACTTC.

The CDR3 sequence: CSVEAQGAEAFF. CDR3 in DNA: TGCAGCGTTGAAGCACAGGGCGCTGAAGCTTTCTTT. The chain combines TRBV29-1 with TRBJ1-1, with D possibly being TRBD1 (6 bases). The CDR3 spans 12 residues. V was cut by 1 base and J by 6 bases, with 9 bases left in between. Germline loops: CDR1 SQVTM, CDR2 ANQGSEA.

The chain employs TRBV27 and TRBJ2-7; 9 nucleotides agree with TRBD2. This CDR3 has 17 residues. V was clipped by 6 bases and J by 6 bases; unmatched bases: 18. Germline CDR1 and CDR2: MNHEY and SMNVEV (reference sequence). The CDR3 DNA reads TGTGCCAGCAGGGGTACGCCTAAGGCGGGAGGGCGGGGCGAGCAGTACTTC. Encoded protein: CASRGTPKAGGRGEQYF.

The sample holds a few counts of this clonotype. The V gene is TRBV13, the J gene TRBJ2-7, with 8 bases aligning to TRBD1. CDR3 length: 17 residues. Germline assignment: CDR1 PRHDT and CDR2 FYEKMQ (reference sequence). V was clipped by 7 bases and J by 3 bases; unmatched bases: 17. This chain's CDR3 is CASTNAGGDDPGYEQYF. As DNA, the CDR3 is TGTGCCAGCACCAACGCAGGGGGCGATGACCCCGGCTACGAGCAGTACTTC.

This clonotype was seen many times. The chain has TRBV12-3 or TRBV12-4 and TRBJ2-3; possible D gene TRBD2, 5 bases. The CDR3 loop spans 15 amino acids. Trimming left V 6 bases short and J 2 bases short, with 15 bases between. This CDR3 is CASRNTRGITDTQYF. For the CDR3, the DNA is TGTGCCAGCAGGAATACCCGGGGAATCACAGATACGCAGTATTTT.

This clonotype was seen repeatedly, ten times or more. This sequence joins TRBV12-3 or TRBV12-4 and TRBJ1-4; D unresolved. V was clipped by 6 bases and J by 7 bases, with 9 bases between them. The CDR3 contains 12 residues. The DNA of the CDR3 is TGTGCCAGCAGGCGGGAGACTGAAAAACTGTTTTTT. It yields the protein CASRRETEKLFF.

The sample holds a few counts of this clonotype. The rearrangement links TRBV10-3 to TRBJ2-2; D not certain. CDR1 is ENHRY, CDR2 SYGVKD, per germline. Trimming pared 3 bases from V and 3 bases from J, leaving 11 bases between. CDR3 length: 15 amino acids. The CDR3 DNA is TGTGCCATCAGTGATCAAGGGTTGGACACCGGGGAGCTGTTTTTT. As protein: CAISDQGLDTGELFF.